A selection of T cell receptor beta chains follows, all from one sample in a study of blood T cell repertoires in COVID-19. Some clones are missing from TCRdb's copy, which holds only in-frame ones; the method was immunoSEQ multiplex PCR. This sample carries 200,000 or so clones, roughly nine tenths of them seen once, and the ten largest clones take approximately 2.5%. The specimen sequenced was PBMCs or T cells enriched from blood (not recorded which). Every receptor here comes from a woman aged 40 to 50 with acute COVID-19. Each CDR3 is given with its conserved first and last residue. D genes are given only for firm matches. Size is stated for part of the rows, as once, few or many counts, or as a class when the clone is expanded.

cdr3_aa cdr3_nt clone_size j_call d_call v_call
CASSLGLRGSTDTQYF TGTGCCAGCAGCTTAGGCCTCCGGGGAAGCACAGATACGCAGTATTTT once TRBJ2-3 - TRBV7-3
CAEGRHNNEQFF TGTGCTGAAGGGAGACACAACAATGAGCAGTTCTTC - TRBJ2-1 - TRBV7-9
CAWSRQGVGGYTF TGTGCCTGGAGCCGACAGGGGGTCGGTGGCTACACCTTC - TRBJ1-2 TRBD1 TRBV30
CASSPSTLQDMNEQFF TGCGCCAGCAGCCCGTCAACTTTACAGGATATGAATGAGCAGTTCTTC - TRBJ2-1 - TRBV5-1
CASSLGGDRLYEQYF TGTGCCAGCTCACTCGGAGGGGACAGGCTCTACGAGCAGTACTTC once TRBJ2-7 TRBD1 TRBV18
CASSLQLSSNQPQHF TGTGCCAGCAGTCTTCAACTGAGTAGCAATCAGCCCCAGCATTTT few TRBJ1-5 - TRBV2
CASSEDRGHGNTIYF TGTGCCAGCAGTGAGGACAGGGGGCATGGAAACACCATATATTTT - TRBJ1-3 TRBD1 TRBV6-1
CASSRGAGNSPLHF TGTGCCAGCAGCCGCGGGGCTGGTAATTCACCCCTCCACTTT once TRBJ1-6 - TRBV7-9
CASSYLGGASTDTQYF TGTGCCAGCAGTTACTTAGGCGGAGCTAGCACAGATACGCAGTATTTT - TRBJ2-3 - TRBV6-2/TRBV6-3
CASSPPGLVGETQYF TGTGCCAGCTCACCACCGGGACTAGTCGGGGAGACCCAGTACTTC - TRBJ2-5 TRBD2 TRBV18
CASSMTLPGTGGSGANVLTF TGTGCCAGTAGTATGACATTACCCGGGACTGGGGGTTCTGGGGCCAACGTCCTGACTTTC once TRBJ2-6 - TRBV19
CASSLRWQGANPGANVLTF TGTGCCAGCAGTTTAAGGTGGCAGGGGGCCAACCCTGGGGCCAACGTCCTGACTTTC - TRBJ2-6 TRBD1 TRBV27
CASGPSGTSGRKGKNYEQYF TGTGCTAGTGGTCCCTCCGGGACTAGCGGGAGAAAGGGGAAAAACTACGAGCAGTACTTC - TRBJ2-7 TRBD2 TRBV12-5
CAIHTRDRSTKETQYF TGTGCCATACACACTAGGGACAGATCAACGAAAGAGACCCAGTACTTC - TRBJ2-5 TRBD1 TRBV5-8
CASSPGLTEAFF TGCGCCAGCAGCCCCGGGTTAACTGAAGCTTTCTTT - TRBJ1-1 - TRBV4-1
CASSIGRNYGYTF TGTGCCAGTAGTATCGGCAGGAACTATGGCTACACCTTC - TRBJ1-2 - TRBV19
CASSERQGQGGNQPQHF TGTGCCAGCAGTGAAAGACAAGGACAGGGAGGGAATCAGCCCCAGCATTTT - TRBJ1-5 TRBD1 TRBV6-1
CATARGTNEKLFF TGTGCCACGGCCAGGGGGACTAATGAAAAACTGTTTTTT - TRBJ1-4 TRBD1 TRBV19
CASSPLGLVIYEQYF TGTGCCAGCAGCCCCCTCGGACTAGTAATTTACGAGCAGTACTTC - TRBJ2-7 TRBD2 TRBV3-1/TRBV3-2
CASSGTVTTDTQYF TGCGCCAGCAGCGGGACAGTTACCACAGATACGCAGTATTTT - TRBJ2-3 TRBD1 TRBV5-1
CASSRPGNSPLHF TGCGCCAGCAGCCGGCCAGGGAATTCACCCCTCCACTTT - TRBJ1-6 - TRBV4-1
CASSRVDRGPTNYGYTF TGTGCCAGCTCACGCGTGGACAGGGGGCCCACAAACTATGGCTACACCTTC - TRBJ1-2 TRBD1 TRBV18
CASSLGAGGALNTEAFF TGCGCCAGCAGCTTGGGGGCCGGGGGGGCTCTGAACACTGAAGCTTTCTTT - TRBJ1-1 - TRBV5-1
CASSLASGGGATDTQYF TGCGCCAGCAGCTTGGCGTCGGGGGGTGGTGCCACAGATACGCAGTATTTT - TRBJ2-3 TRBD2 TRBV5-1
CASSDTGTGGTEAFF TGTGCCAGCAGTGACACCGGGACAGGGGGCACTGAAGCTTTCTTT - TRBJ1-1 TRBD1 TRBV6-4
CASSPFMAGTSTNEKLFF TGCGCCAGCAGCCCCTTCATGGCAGGGACTTCAACTAATGAAAAACTGTTTTTT once TRBJ1-4 - TRBV5-1
CASSPGTPPYEQYF TGTGCCAGCAGCCCCGGGACACCTCCCTACGAGCAGTACTTC few TRBJ2-7 - TRBV7-9
CASSLSGHSYEQYF TGTGCCAGCAGCTTAAGCGGCCACTCCTACGAGCAGTACTTC - TRBJ2-7 - TRBV7-6
CASSDEGLPYNSPLHF TGTGCCAGCAGTGACGAGGGTTTACCCTATAATTCACCCCTCCACTTT - TRBJ1-6 - TRBV25-1
CASTPGSRGVMNTEAFF TGTGCCAGCACCCCGGGGTCCAGGGGGGTGATGAACACTGAAGCTTTCTTT - TRBJ1-1 TRBD1 TRBV7-2
CASSDRDRRTGELFF TGTGCCAGTAGTGACCGGGACAGGAGGACCGGGGAGCTGTTTTTT - TRBJ2-2 TRBD1 TRBV19
CASSSNRDTQYF TGTGCCAGCAGCTCTAATCGGGATACGCAGTATTTT once TRBJ2-3 - TRBV11-3